The sample holds a few counts of the clone carrying this TCR beta chain. V dropped 5 bases and J dropped 5 bases, with 24 bases sitting between them. Germline assignment: CDR1 MNHEY and CDR2 SMNVEV (reference sequence). The CDR3 spans 17 residues. This sample stems from a study of blood T cell repertoires in COVID-19. The overall study: The study drew acute and convalescent COVID-19 samples from the United States, Italy and Spain. In each case, the material was cDNA or gDNA derived from T cells, B-cell-depleted T cells, or PBMCs.

The authors' processing: The assay estimated nucleated cells by amplifying reference gene primers. TCRdb's table, derived via immunoSEQ multiplex PCR, lists solely in-frame clones and lacks some. V and J calls and clone size are as listed in that table; D and trimming were resolved from the DNA. This sample yields approximately 150,000 clones, of which around nine tenths are seen a single time; over 8.5% belongs to the top ten. The clonotype originates from a woman aged 45-59 years with active or convalescent COVID-19. Sequenced input: peripheral blood. This rearrangement joins TRBV27 to TRBJ1-1, with D maybe TRBD1 (5 bases). The CDR3 DNA follows: TGTGCCAGCAGTCCCTCAGACCCAGGGTTTCCGCGGACTGAAGCTTTCTTT. Amino acid sequence: CASSPSDPGFPRTEAFF.